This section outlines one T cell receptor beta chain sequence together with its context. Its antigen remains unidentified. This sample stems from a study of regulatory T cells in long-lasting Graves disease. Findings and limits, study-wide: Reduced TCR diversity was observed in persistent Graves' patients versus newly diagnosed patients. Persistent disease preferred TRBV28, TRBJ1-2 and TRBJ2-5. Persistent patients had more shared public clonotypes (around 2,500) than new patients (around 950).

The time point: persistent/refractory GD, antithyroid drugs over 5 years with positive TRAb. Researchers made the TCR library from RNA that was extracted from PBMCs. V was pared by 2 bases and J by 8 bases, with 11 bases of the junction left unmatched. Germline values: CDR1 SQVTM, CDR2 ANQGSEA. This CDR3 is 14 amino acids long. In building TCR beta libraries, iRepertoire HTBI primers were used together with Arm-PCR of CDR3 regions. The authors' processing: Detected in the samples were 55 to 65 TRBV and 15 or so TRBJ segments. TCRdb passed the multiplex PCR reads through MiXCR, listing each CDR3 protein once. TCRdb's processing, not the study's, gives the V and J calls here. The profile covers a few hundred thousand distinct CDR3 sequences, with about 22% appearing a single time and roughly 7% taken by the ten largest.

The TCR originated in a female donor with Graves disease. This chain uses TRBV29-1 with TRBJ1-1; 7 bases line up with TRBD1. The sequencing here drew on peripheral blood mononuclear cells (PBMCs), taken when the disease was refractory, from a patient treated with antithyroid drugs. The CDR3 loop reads CSVEPDRALSEAFF. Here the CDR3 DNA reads TGCAGCGTTGAACCCGACAGGGCCCTGAGCGAAGCTTTCTTT.